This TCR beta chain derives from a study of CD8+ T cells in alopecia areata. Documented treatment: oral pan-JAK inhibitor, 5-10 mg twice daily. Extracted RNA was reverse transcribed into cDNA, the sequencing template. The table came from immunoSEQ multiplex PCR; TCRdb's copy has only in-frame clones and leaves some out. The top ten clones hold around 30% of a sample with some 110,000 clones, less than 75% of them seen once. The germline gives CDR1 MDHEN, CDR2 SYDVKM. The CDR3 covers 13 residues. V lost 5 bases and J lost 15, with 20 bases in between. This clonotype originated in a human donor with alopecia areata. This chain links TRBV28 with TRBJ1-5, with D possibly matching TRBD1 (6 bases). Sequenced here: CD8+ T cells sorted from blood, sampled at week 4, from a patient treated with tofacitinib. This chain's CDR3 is CASSPNYRDPGHF. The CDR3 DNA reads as TGTGCCAGCAGTCCTAATTACAGGGACCCCGGGCATTTT.